The present TCR beta chain was sequenced within a study of shared clonotypes between healthy human individuals. Generated by immunoSEQ multiplex PCR, the TCRdb table keeps only in-frame clones and is missing some. The sample yields about 1.1 million clones, about four fifths seen once. This clone showed up just a few times. What it binds is unknown. Trimming cost V 2 bases and J 2 bases, with 5 bases left between them. CDR3 length: 12 residues. Per germline, CDR1 SQVTM and CDR2 ANQGSEA. Study conclusions and caveats: Non-shared clonotypes displayed generation probabilities falling below those of clonotypes present in all four donors. Clonotype sharing across a few donors was observed for 4.5% to 6.5% of naive CD4 clonotypes.

This rearrangement joins TRBV29-1 to TRBJ2-3; no reliable D call. This sequence originates from a man between 18 and 35 years old in good health. Some clones in this sample may be carry-over from other donors' samples. The source material was memory CD4+ T cells from PBMCs. Subset given: CD45RA-negative fraction. CDR3 residues: CSVESATDTQYF. The CDR3 coding sequence is TGCAGCGTTGAATCGGCCACAGATACGCAGTATTTT.